These 18 T cell receptor beta chains were all obtained from the same sample, sequenced in a study of radiation and T cells in renal cell carcinoma. Stated time point: blood 4 weeks post-SBRT, at nephrectomy. Treatment of the sample: 15 Gy SBRT to primary tumor, nephrectomy 4 weeks later. The repertoire was sequenced with immunoSEQ multiplex PCR; TCRdb's copy has only in-frame clones and lacks some. The sample lists some 44,000 clones, around four fifths occurring once. The source material was blood, sampled from a patient whose treatment included radiotherapy and nephrectomy. Receptors originate from a woman aged 70-85 years with renal cell carcinoma.

V and J are TRBV5-1 and TRBJ2-5; perhaps D is TRBD1 or TRBD2 (5 bases each). Trimming pared 0 bases from V and 5 bases from J, leaving 11 bases between. The CDR3 sequence is 14 residues long. Per germline, CDR1 SGHRS and CDR2 YFSETQ. DNA of the CDR3: TGCGCCAGCAGCTTGGCCTGGGACGGCGAGACCCAGTACTTC. Its translation is CASSLAWDGETQYF.

The rearrangement joins TRBV4-2 to TRBJ2-5, with no clear D. This CDR3 is 14 amino acids long. V lost 1 base to trimming and J lost 5 bases, with 11 bases between them. The germline gives CDR1 LGHNA, CDR2 YNFKEQ. CDR3 sequence reads: CASSQGRSPETQYF. The CDR3, as DNA: TGTGCCAGCAGCCAAGGTCGCTCCCCTGAGACCCAGTACTTC.

The chain links TRBV6-6 to TRBJ2-5; no reliable D call. This CDR3 has 14 amino acids. The germline V gene has CDR1 MNHNY and CDR2 SVGAGI (reference sequence). Deletions cut 4 bases from V and 2 bases from J, with 11 bases between. CDR3 amino acids: CASSSPRPQETQYF. DNA for the CDR3: TGTGCCAGCAGTTCCCCGAGGCCTCAAGAGACCCAGTACTTC.

V gene TRBV5-6 combines with J gene TRBJ1-5; a possible D gene is TRBD1 (5 bases). This CDR3 region has 15 residues. CDR1 and CDR2 (germline): SGHDT, YYEEEE. The ends were cut back, 1 base at V and 7 bases at J, with 15 bases in the middle. CDR3 sequence: CASSLRRGGGQPQHF. Here the CDR3 DNA reads TGTGCCAGCAGCTTGAGAAGGGGAGGCGGGCAGCCCCAGCATTTT.

The chain combines TRBV19 with TRBJ2-2; TRBD1 might be the D (6 bases). V dropped 7 bases and J dropped 7 bases, with 16 bases sitting between them. The CDR3 is 14 residues long. Germline lookup yields CDR1 LNHDA and CDR2 SQIVND (reference sequence). CDR3 loop: CASITAGDYGELFF. In nucleotides, the CDR3 is TGTGCCAGTATTACTGCAGGGGATTACGGGGAGCTGTTTTTT.

This clone was counted a few times. The chain recombines TRBV6-1 with TRBJ2-7, with 9 nucleotides matching TRBD2. Germline lookup yields CDR1 MNHNS and CDR2 SASEGT. CDR3 length equals 15 residues. J was trimmed by 4 bases and V by 5 bases; bases with no gene match: 9. The CDR3 nucleotides read TGTGCCAGCAGTCAAACTGGACTAGCGTGGTACGAGCAGTACTTC. Its protein product is CASSQTGLAWYEQYF.

V and J are TRBV5-1 and TRBJ2-2; D is undetermined. Trimming stripped 2 bases from V and 1 base from J, with 9 bases between. The CDR3 runs 15 residues. Germline lookup yields CDR1 SGHRS and CDR2 YFSETQ. In DNA, the CDR3 is TGCGCCAGCAGCTTAAGGCCAGAGAACACCGGGGAGCTGTTTTTT. Protein: CASSLRPENTGELFF.

J is TRBJ1-2 and V is TRBV6-1; D not certain. Germline values: CDR1 MNHNS, CDR2 SASEGT. Trimming removed 6 bases from V and 0 bases from J, with 8 bases in between. The CDR3 totals 13 residues. For the CDR3, the DNA is TGTGCCAGCAGCCGCGCCCCTAACTATGGCTACACCTTC. This translates into CASSRAPNYGYTF.

V usage is TRBV6-1 and J usage is TRBJ2-5; perhaps D is TRBD1 or TRBD2 (5 bases each). Trimming took off 7 bases at V and 8 bases at J, with 20 bases between the two ends. There are 14 residues in the CDR3. From germline, CDR1 is MNHNS and CDR2 SASEGT. For the CDR3, the DNA is TGTGCCAGCATGAGAGAGGGGACCCCAGGTACCCAGTACTTC. Amino acids: CASMREGTPGTQYF.

This clone was observed a single time. The chain carries TRBV6-5 and TRBJ2-7; 11 nucleotides agree with TRBD2. V lost 7 bases to trimming and J lost 4 bases; unmatched junction nucleotides: 3. The CDR3 spans 13 residues. Germline assignment: CDR1 MNHEY and CDR2 SVGAGI. CDR3 nucleotide sequence: TGTGCCAGCACAGTAGCGGGAGGGTACGAGCAGTACTTC. It is translated as CASTVAGGYEQYF.

The chain carries TRBV30 and TRBJ1-4; D gene ambiguous. The CDR3 loop spans 15 amino acids. V lost 0 bases and J lost 0, with 8 bases in between. The germline gives CDR1 GTSNPN, CDR2 SVGIG (reference sequence). The CDR3: CAWSVTVATNEKLFF. The CDR3 DNA is TGTGCCTGGAGTGTGACCGTTGCAACTAATGAAAAACTGTTTTTT.

V and J are TRBV5-4 and TRBJ2-7; perhaps TRBD1 as D (6 bases). The CDR3 consists of 15 residues. Trimming stripped 3 bases from V and 7 bases from J, with 20 bases between. CDR1 is SGHNT, CDR2 YYREEE, per germline (reference sequence). This CDR3 is CASSWTPGQKVEQYF. Written as DNA, the CDR3 is TGTGCCAGCAGCTGGACTCCGGGACAAAAAGTAGAGCAGTACTTC. The full variable domain, in which reference TRBV5-4 and TRBJ2-7 provide the parts outside the CDR3, is ETGVTQSPTHLIKTRGQQVTLRCSSQSGHNTVSWYQQALGQGPQFIFQYYREEENGRGNFPPRFSGLQFPNYSSELNVNALELDDSALYLCASSWTPGQKVEQYFGPGTRLTVT.

V is TRBV19 and J is TRBJ2-3; 13 bases agree with TRBD2. The CDR3 extends over 16 amino acids. Germline V gene lookup returns CDR1 LNHDA and CDR2 SQIVND (reference sequence). V shed 6 bases, J shed 5 bases, and the junction held 8 bases outside the gene matches. In DNA, the CDR3 is TGTGCCAGTAGCGGACGGACTAGCGGGAGTGGAGATACGCAGTATTTT. Translating it yields CASSGRTSGSGDTQYF. The variable domain in full, completed from reference TRBV19 and TRBJ2-3, reads DGGITQSPKYLFRKEGQNVTLSCEQNLNHDAMYWYRQDPGQGLRLIYYSQIVNDFQKGDIAEGYSVSREKKESFPLTVTSAQKNPTAFYLCASSGRTSGSGDTQYFGPGTRLTVL.

The rearrangement links TRBV6-5 to TRBJ2-2; D may be TRBD1 (6 bases). V lost 8 bases and J lost 1, with 14 bases in between. The CDR3 runs 15 residues. Germline loops: CDR1 MNHEY, CDR2 SVGAGI. CDR3 amino acids: CASSLVGGNTGELFF. The CDR3 region has the DNA TGTGCCAGCTCCCTTGTAGGGGGGAACACCGGGGAGCTGTTTTTT.

This rearrangement joins TRBV2 to TRBJ2-3; TRBD2 matches 9 bases. Germline CDR1 SNHLY, CDR2 FYNNEI. V dropped 6 bases and J dropped 4; count of bases not matched to a gene: 11. This CDR3 is built from 16 residues. The CDR3 sequence: CASSPGHSGSSDTQYF. The CDR3 DNA reads as TGTGCCAGCAGCCCGGGGCATAGCGGGAGCTCAGATACGCAGTATTTT.

The genes are TRBV29-1 and TRBJ2-7; no firm D call. Per the germline V gene, CDR1 is SQVTM and CDR2 is ANQGSEA. This CDR3 has 14 residues. Trimming removed 0 bases from V and 5 bases from J, with 14 bases in between. This chain's CDR3 is CSVEDAGLKNEQYF. The CDR3 bases are TGCAGCGTTGAAGATGCCGGGTTGAAAAACGAGCAGTACTTC.

The rearrangement joins TRBV2 to TRBJ2-1; 9 nucleotides align to TRBD2. Germline V gives CDR1 SNHLY, CDR2 FYNNEI. V lost 6 bases and J lost 1; bases outside the gene matches: 4. The CDR3 is 15 amino acids. In DNA form, the CDR3 reads TGTGCCAGCAGCGTAGCGGGGGCTTCCTACAATGAGCAGTTCTTC. It specifies CASSVAGASYNEQFF.

This sequence joins TRBV6-1 and TRBJ1-5; tentative D call: TRBD1 (5 bases). V lost 0 bases and J 2 bases, leaving 5 bases between the germline ends. Germline V gene lookup returns CDR1 MNHNS and CDR2 SASEGT. CDR3 length equals 14 residues. The CDR3 sequence: CASSEAGGNQPQHF. CDR3 nucleotide sequence: TGTGCCAGCAGTGAAGCAGGGGGCAATCAGCCCCAGCATTTT.